These 2 T cell receptor beta chains share one sample of origin, sequenced in a study of cytomegalovirus exposure and HLA in healthy donors (dated by TCRdb to the late 2010s). Libraries were prepared through the immunoSEQ multiplex PCR assay. A mixture of 60 forward primers for TCR Vbeta segments and 13 reverse primers for TCR Jbeta segments was used in the multiplex PCR. In TCRdb, the immuneACCESS table is reduced to in-frame sequences with V and J assigned. These tables do not hold every clone; where another copy was compared, an unresolved V gene accounts for under half, and the others remain unexplained. The sample has about 160,000 clones on record. 2.1% of the sample belongs to the ten largest clones. Sequencing used PBMCs. The receptors come from a man younger than 40 in good health and CMV-seronegative.

The V and J genes are TRBV5-1 and TRBJ2-1, with 9 bases identical to TRBD1. This CDR3 is built from 15 residues. The germline V gene encodes CDR1 SGHRS and CDR2 YFSETQ. Trimming took 5 bases from V and 2 from J; bases not matched to a gene: 5. For the CDR3, the DNA is TGCGCCAGCAGGCTACGACAGGGGGCCTACAATGAGCAGTTCTTC. This codes for CASRLRQGAYNEQFF. Combining the CDR3 with reference TRBV5-1 and TRBJ2-1 gives the whole variable domain KAGVTQTPRYLIKTRGQQVTLSCSPISGHRSVSWYQQTPGQGLQFLFEYFSETQRNKGNFPGRFSGRQFSNSRSEMNVSTLELGDSALYLCASRLRQGAYNEQFFGPGTRLTVL.

The chain is built from TRBV2 and TRBJ2-1; 9 nucleotides match TRBD2. Trimming at V came to 2 bases and at J to 6 bases, leaving 11 bases not matched to a gene. This CDR3 spans 17 amino acids. Germline lookup yields CDR1 SNHLY and CDR2 FYNNEI. As DNA, the CDR3 is TGTGCCAGCAGTGAAAGCTTAGCGGGAGTCTTTGGCAATGAGCAGTTCTTC. Protein sequence: CASSESLAGVFGNEQFF.